Below are 7 T cell receptor beta chains sequenced from a single sample in a study of blood T cell repertoires in COVID-19. Clones were read by immunoSEQ multiplex PCR, and TCRdb kept only the in-frame ones, dropping some. The table records roughly 130,000 clones, approximately 80% of them present only once. The sequenced sample consisted of peripheral blood. The receptor source for this set is an older woman with acute or convalescent COVID-19.

The V and J genes are TRBV30 and TRBJ2-3, with D perhaps TRBD2 (7 bases). The CDR3 spans 14 residues. The germline V and J ends were trimmed by 3 bases and 4 bases, with 14 bases remaining between them. Germline V gene lookup returns CDR1 GTSNPN and CDR2 SVGIG (reference sequence). The CDR3 loop is CAWRPGGGADTQYF. CDR3 sequence (DNA): TGTGCCTGGAGGCCGGGGGGCGGTGCAGATACGCAGTATTTT.

The rearrangement joins TRBV5-6 to TRBJ2-4, with D possibly TRBD1 on 5 matching bases. CDR1 and CDR2 from the germline V gene are SGHDT and YYEEEE. V was pared by 4 bases and J by 9 bases, with 11 bases between. The CDR3 loop spans 12 amino acids. This CDR3 reads CASSLGQIIQYF. The CDR3 nucleotides are TGTGCCAGCAGCCTAGGACAAATCATTCAGTACTTC.

The chain uses TRBV5-1 and TRBJ1-2; the match to TRBD1 covers 7 bases. CDR3 length: 15 amino acids. V trimming: 2 bases; J trimming: 3 bases; junction bases outside the gene matches: 7. CDR1 SGHRS and CDR2 YFSETQ come from the germline V gene. CDR3 region: CASSFLRGGDYGYTF. CDR3 sequence (DNA): TGCGCCAGCAGCTTCCTCCGAGGGGGCGACTATGGCTACACCTTC.

The V gene is TRBV4-1, the J gene TRBJ2-3, with D perhaps matching TRBD2 (5 bases). Germline V gene data show CDR1 as MGHRA and CDR2 as YSYEKL. The germline V and J ends were trimmed by 1 base and 1 base, with 9 bases remaining between them. CDR3 length: 15 residues. CDR3 sequence: CASSQAWGGTDTQYF. In DNA, the CDR3 is TGCGCCAGCAGCCAAGCGTGGGGAGGCACAGATACGCAGTATTTT.

The gene calls are TRBV3-1 (or the pseudogene TRBV3-2) and TRBJ2-3, with 9 bases fitting TRBD2. The CDR3 has 12 amino acids. In germline, CDR1 is LGHDT, CDR2 YNNKEL (reference sequence). CDR3 coding DNA: TGTGCAGCGGGGGGAGATACAGATACGCAGTATTTT. Translation gives CAAGGDTDTQYF.

The rearrangement links TRBV3-1 (or the pseudogene TRBV3-2) to TRBJ2-2; 10 nucleotides line up with TRBD1. The CDR3 is 15 residues long. Germline V gene lookup returns CDR1 LGHDT and CDR2 YNNKEL (reference sequence). V shed 4 bases and J 5 bases; nucleotides not matched to a gene: 4. The CDR3 DNA is TGTGCCAGCAGCCGAGGGACAGGGGAAACCGGGGAGCTGTTTTTT. This translates into CASSRGTGETGELFF.

The J gene is TRBJ2-3, the V gene TRBV29-1; D is possibly TRBD2 (6 bases). The CDR3 totals 16 residues. The ends were cut back, 3 bases at V and 2 bases at J, with 18 bases in the middle. The germline gives CDR1 SQVTM, CDR2 ANQGSEA. The CDR3 DNA follows: TGCAGCGTTGAGGAGGGTAGAAGCCCTTACACAGATACGCAGTATTTT. Translation gives CSVEEGRSPYTDTQYF.